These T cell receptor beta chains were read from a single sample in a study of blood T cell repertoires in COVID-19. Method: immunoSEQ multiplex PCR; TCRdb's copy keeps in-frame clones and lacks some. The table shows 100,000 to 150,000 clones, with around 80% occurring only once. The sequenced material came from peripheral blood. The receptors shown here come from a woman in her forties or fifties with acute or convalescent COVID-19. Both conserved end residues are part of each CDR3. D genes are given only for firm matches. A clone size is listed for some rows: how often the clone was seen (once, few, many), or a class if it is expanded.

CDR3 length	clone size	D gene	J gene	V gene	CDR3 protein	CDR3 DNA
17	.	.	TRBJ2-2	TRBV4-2	CASSQVSALGGTGELFF	TGTGCCAGCAGCCAAGTATCGGCGCTAGGCGGCACCGGGGAGCTGTTTTTT
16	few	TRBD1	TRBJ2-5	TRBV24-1	CATSDPRTGDQETQYF	TGTGCCACCAGTGATCCCAGGACAGGCGATCAAGAGACCCAGTACTTC
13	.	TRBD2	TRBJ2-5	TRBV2	CASSWTSGETQYF	TGTGCCAGCAGTTGGACTAGCGGAGAGACCCAGTACTTC
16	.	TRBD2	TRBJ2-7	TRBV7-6	CASSPHPASGSNEQYF	TGTGCCAGCAGCCCCCACCCGGCTAGCGGGAGTAATGAGCAGTACTTC
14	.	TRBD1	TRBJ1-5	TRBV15	CATSTGGRNQPQHF	TGTGCCACCAGCACAGGGGGCCGGAATCAGCCCCAGCATTTT
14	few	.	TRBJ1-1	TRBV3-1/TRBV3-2	CASSQSGGLTEAFF	TGTGCCAGCAGCCAATCGGGGGGGCTCACTGAAGCTTTCTTT
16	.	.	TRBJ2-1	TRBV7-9	CASSLYDPVHSGEQFF	TGTGCCAGCAGCTTATATGACCCCGTGCACTCGGGTGAGCAGTTCTTC
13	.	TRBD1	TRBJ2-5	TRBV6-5	CASTPSRGETQYF	TGTGCCAGCACTCCCAGCAGGGGGGAGACCCAGTACTTC
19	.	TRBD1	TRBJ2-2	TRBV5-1	CASSRTGFGGLYPTGELFF	TGCGCCAGCAGCCGGACAGGGTTTGGGGGACTCTACCCCACCGGGGAGCTGTTTTTT
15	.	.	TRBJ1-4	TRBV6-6	CASRPDGRLWEKLFF	TGTGCCAGCAGACCCGATGGTCGACTTTGGGAAAAACTGTTTTTT
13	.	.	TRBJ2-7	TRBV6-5	CASSPGLLYEQYF	TGTGCCAGCAGTCCTGGACTTCTCTACGAGCAGTACTTC
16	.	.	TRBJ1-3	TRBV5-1	CASSLGRGASGNTIYF	TGCGCCAGCAGCTTGGGTAGGGGTGCATCTGGAAACACCATATATTTT
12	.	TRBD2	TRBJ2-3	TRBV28	CASSRLAGTQYF	TGTGCCAGCAGCCGACTAGCGGGAACGCAGTATTTT
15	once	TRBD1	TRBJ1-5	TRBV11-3	CASRRDRVRNQPQHF	TGTGCCAGCAGAAGAGACAGGGTTCGCAATCAGCCCCAGCATTTT
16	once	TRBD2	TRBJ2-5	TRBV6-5	CASSYSLAGAQETQYF	TGTGCCAGCAGTTACTCGCTAGCGGGAGCTCAAGAGACCCAGTACTTC
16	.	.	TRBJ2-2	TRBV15	CATSSGQSRYTGELFF	TGTGCCACCAGCAGCGGACAGAGCAGGTACACCGGGGAGCTGTTTTTT
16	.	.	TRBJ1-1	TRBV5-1	CASSFGSAMLNTEAFF	TGCGCCAGCAGCTTCGGGAGTGCCATGCTGAACACTGAAGCTTTCTTT
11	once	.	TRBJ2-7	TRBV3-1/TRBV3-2	CASSQGSGQYF	TGTGCCAGCAGCCAAGGGAGCGGGCAGTACTTC